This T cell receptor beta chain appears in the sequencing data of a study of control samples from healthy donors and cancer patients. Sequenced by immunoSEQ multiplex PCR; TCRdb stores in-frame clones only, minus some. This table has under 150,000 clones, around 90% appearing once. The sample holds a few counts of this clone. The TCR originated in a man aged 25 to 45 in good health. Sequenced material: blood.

As DNA, the CDR3 is TGTGCCAGCAGCCCGGGACAGGGATCAGATACGCAGTATTTT. This sequence encodes CASSPGQGSDTQYF. This sequence joins TRBV6-5 and TRBJ2-3, with TRBD1 matching 9 bases. J lost 4 bases, V lost 6 bases, and 5 bases had no gene match. The CDR3 is 14 residues long. Germline loops: CDR1 MNHEY, CDR2 SVGAGI.